These 22 T cell receptor beta chains came from one sample sequenced in a study of CD8+CD57+ T cells in acquired aplastic anemia. Both TCR beta VDJ combination and CDR3 sequence profiling were carried out. Genomic DNA was the template for this profiling. TCRdb reprocessed the reads with MiXCR, giving one entry per CDR3 protein. The table includes about 140,000 distinct CDR3 sequences, less than 45% detected once. Input material: sorted CD4+, CD8+, or CD8+CD57+ T cells (not recorded which) from PBMCs. The receptors stem from a human donor in good health, serving as a control.

In its sample, this clonotype was seen a few times. For the CDR3, the DNA is TGCAGCACGGGACAGGGCCTTGGTGAGCAGTTCTTC. This encodes CSTGQGLGEQFF. J is TRBJ2-1 and V is TRBV29-1; 9 positions match TRBD1. CDR1 SQVTM and CDR2 ANQGSEA come from the germline V gene. The CDR3 is 12 amino acids. Unmatched junction bases numbered 8, after V lost 8 bases and J lost 9 bases.

This clonotype was seen ten or more times. The chain joins TRBV7-2 to TRBJ2-7, with D maybe TRBD1 (6 bases). V was cut by 3 bases and J by 2 bases, with 14 bases left in between. The CDR3 is 15 amino acids. The germline V gene encodes CDR1 SGHTA and CDR2 FQGNSA. CDR3 coding DNA: TGTGCCAGCAGCTTTAGCATTGGGGGCCCCTACGAGCAGTACTTC. It yields the protein CASSFSIGGPYEQYF.

This clonotype occurred many times. The CDR3 protein is CSGAYGRETQYF. The CDR3 coding sequence is TGCAGCGGTGCATATGGACGGGAGACCCAGTACTTC. J is TRBJ2-5 and V is TRBV29-1; D is ambiguous. Germline lookup yields CDR1 SQVTM and CDR2 ANQGSEA. The CDR3 runs 12 residues. V was clipped by 7 bases and J by 5 bases, with 14 bases between them. The full variable domain, in which reference TRBV29-1 and TRBJ2-5 provide the parts outside the CDR3, is SAVISQKPSRDICQRGTSLTIQCQVDSQVTMMFWYRQQPGQSLTLIATANQGSEATYESGFVIDKFPISRPNLTFSTLTVSNMSPEDSSIYLCSGAYGRETQYFGPGTRLLVL.

At least ten counts were recorded for this clonotype. The chain uses TRBV20-1 and TRBJ2-1; unclear D gene. CDR3 length equals 11 residues. The V gene's germline CDR1 is DFQATT and CDR2 SNEGSKA (reference sequence). V shed 1 base and J shed 8 bases, with 6 bases lying between them. CDR3 in amino acids: CSARVLDEQFF. Here the CDR3 DNA reads TGCAGTGCTAGAGTGTTGGATGAGCAGTTCTTC.

The gene calls are TRBV19 and TRBJ1-5; D is uncertain. The CDR3 contains 14 residues. Trimming removed 4 bases at V and 11 bases at J, with 18 bases between. In germline, CDR1 is LNHDA, CDR2 SQIVND (reference sequence). The CDR3 nucleotides are TGTGCCAGTAGTAACAGCTTACGCGGAGAGACCCAGCATTTT. Protein product: CASSNSLRGETQHF.

V gene TRBV11-2 combines with J gene TRBJ1-1; a possible D gene is TRBD1 (5 bases). CDR3 length equals 13 residues. Per germline, CDR1 SGHAT and CDR2 FQNNGV. V shed 6 bases and J shed 4 bases, with 12 bases lying between them. The CDR3 loop is CASRLHRTTEAFF. The DNA for the CDR3 is TGTGCCAGCAGATTACACAGGACCACTGAAGCTTTCTTT.

This clonotype was recorded at least ten times. This chain uses TRBV7-9 with TRBJ1-2; 9 positions match TRBD1. The CDR3 spans 15 residues. Germline V gene lookup returns CDR1 SEHNR and CDR2 FQNEAQ (reference sequence). Trimming took 3 bases from V and 4 from J; bases not matched to a gene: 6. For the CDR3, the DNA is TGTGCCAGCAGCTTTCTCCGGACAGGGGCCTATGGCTACACCTTC. It translates to CASSFLRTGAYGYTF.

The rearrangement joins TRBV7-6 to TRBJ2-5, with D unresolved. The germline V and J ends were trimmed by 5 bases and 5 bases, with 9 bases remaining between them. The CDR3 loop spans 12 amino acids. Germline V gene sequence: CDR1 SGHVS, CDR2 FNYEAQ. CDR3 sequence (DNA): TGTGCCAGCAGCAGGGTGTTTGAGACCCAGTACTTC. Its translation: CASSRVFETQYF.

Regarding this clonotype: The junction shows a germline mismatch at one end, possibly a read error. This chain connects TRBV20-1 to TRBJ1-6; TRBD1 might be the D (6 bases). Germline V gives CDR1 DFQATT, CDR2 SNEGSKA (reference sequence). The CDR3 is 20 amino acids. The CDR3 sequence is CSARAWEPLGGSSYDSPLHF. The CDR3 coding sequence is TGCAGTGCTAGAGCTTGGGAGCCTTTAGGGGGAAGCTCCTATGATTCACCCCTCCACTTT.

This clonotype appeared many times. The gene calls are TRBV5-1 and TRBJ1-2; tentative D call: TRBD1 (6 bases). Looked up from germline, CDR1 is SGHRS and CDR2 is YFSETQ. The CDR3 is made up of 14 amino acids. The V and J ends lost 4 bases and 6 bases respectively, with 16 bases between them. As DNA, the CDR3 is TGCGCCAGCAGCGTGGGACACCCCGCGGATGGCTACACCTTC. It specifies CASSVGHPADGYTF. Full variable domain (remainder filled in from reference TRBV5-1 and TRBJ1-2): KAGVTQTPRYLIKTRGQQVTLSCSPISGHRSVSWYQQTPGQGLQFLFEYFSETQRNKGNFPGRFSGRQFSNSRSEMNVSTLELGDSALYLCASSVGHPADGYTFGSGTRLTVV.

In its sample, this clonotype was seen many times. The chain combines TRBV11-2 with TRBJ2-1, with D possibly TRBD1 on 5 matching bases. This CDR3 region has 14 residues. The V gene lost 5 bases and the J gene lost 12 bases, with 20 bases spanning the gap. Germline values: CDR1 SGHAT, CDR2 FQNNGV. The CDR3 protein is CASSIEAASTGQFF. Here the CDR3 DNA reads TGTGCCAGCAGCATTGAGGCGGCGTCTACAGGGCAGTTCTTC.

This clonotype was seen many times. The rearrangement joins TRBV11-3 to TRBJ2-7, with 10 positions matching TRBD2. The germline CDR1 and CDR2 sequences are SGHNT and YENEEA. CDR3 size: 17 residues. The V and J ends lost 5 bases and 3 bases, in that order; junction bases with no gene match: 13. Written as DNA, the CDR3 is TGTGCCAGCAGCCCTCGAAGTAGCGGGGGGACCTACTACGAGCAGTACTTC. Translated: CASSPRSSGGTYYEQYF.

This clonotype was found once. The V and J genes are TRBV7-8 and TRBJ1-6; D gene uncertain. Trimming removed 1 base at V and 9 bases at J, with 10 bases between. The CDR3 runs 14 residues. Germline CDR1 reads SGHVS; CDR2 reads FQNEAQ. The DNA for the CDR3 is TGTGCCAGCAGCTTAGATAGGACGACTTCACCCCTCCACTTT. Translating it yields CASSLDRTTSPLHF.

This chain uses TRBV9 with TRBJ2-7; D is unresolved. Germline V CDR1 and CDR2: SGDLS, YYNGEE. The length of the CDR3 is 16 residues. The V gene lost 0 bases and the J gene lost 6 bases, with 19 bases spanning the gap. CDR3 residues: CASSVGPQRAPGEQYF. The CDR3 nucleotides are TGTGCCAGCAGCGTAGGCCCACAGCGCGCGCCGGGCGAGCAGTACTTC. The variable domain in full, completed from reference TRBV9 and TRBJ2-7, reads DSGVTQTPKHLITATGQRVTLRCSPRSGDLSVYWYQQSLDQGLQFLIQYYNGEERAKGNILERFSAQQFPDLHSELNLSSLELGDSALYFCASSVGPQRAPGEQYFGPGTRLTVT.

This clonotype was counted many times. The CDR3 DNA is TGTGCCAGCAGCTTACTAGCGAACACCGGGGAGCTGTTTTTT. As protein: CASSLLANTGELFF. The chain couples TRBV11-3 to TRBJ2-2, with D unclear. Germline CDR1 is SGHNT and CDR2 is YENEEA. The CDR3 has 14 residues. The ends were cut back, 2 bases at V and 0 bases at J, with 4 bases in the middle. Drawing the rest from reference TRBV11-3 and TRBJ2-2, the complete variable domain is EAGVVQSPRYKIIEKKQPVAFWCNPISGHNTLYWYLQNLGQGPELLIRYENEEAVDDSQLPKDRFSAERLKGVDSTLKIQPAELGDSAVYLCASSLLANTGELFFGEGSRLTVL.

V usage is TRBV7-9 and J usage is TRBJ1-2; D unresolved. In germline, CDR1 is SEHNR, CDR2 FQNEAQ (reference sequence). CDR3 length: 12 residues. The ends were cut back, 0 bases at V and 8 bases at J, with 7 bases in the middle. The CDR3 nucleotides read TGTGCCAGCAGCTTAGCGGACCGGGGCTACACCTTC. Translating it yields CASSLADRGYTF.

The CDR3 region has the DNA TGTGCCAGCAGTGAAGCGCGGGGATCCATCTACGAGCAGTACTTC. It is translated as CASSEARGSIYEQYF. The rearrangement uses TRBV7-9 and TRBJ2-7; D might be TRBD2 (6 bases). The germline V and J ends were trimmed by 6 bases and 3 bases, with 18 bases remaining between them. CDR3 length: 15 amino acids. Germline V CDR1 and CDR2: SEHNR, FQNEAQ (reference sequence).

Notes on this clonotype: One end of the junction varies from germline; a read error may be responsible. This chain uses TRBV24-1 with TRBJ2-3, with 9 nucleotides matching TRBD1. Germline CDR1 and CDR2: KGHDR and SFDVKD. CDR3 size: 16 residues. In DNA form, the CDR3 reads TGTGCCACCAGTGATCCAGGACAGGGGAGCACAGATGCGCAGTATTTT. This encodes CATSDPGQGSTDAQYF.

CDR3 loop: CASSLEGLAAYEQYF. The CDR3 coding sequence is TGCGCCAGCAGCTTGGAAGGACTAGCGGCCTACGAGCAGTACTTC. The rearrangement joins TRBV5-1 to TRBJ2-7; 10 nucleotides match TRBD2. Germline-derived CDR1 and CDR2 are SGHRS and YFSETQ. The CDR3 has 15 amino acids. The ends lost 0 bases at V and 2 bases at J; junction bases unmatched: 2. The variable domain in full, with the rest retrieved from reference TRBV5-1 and TRBJ2-7, is KAGVTQTPRYLIKTRGQQVTLSCSPISGHRSVSWYQQTPGQGLQFLFEYFSETQRNKGNFPGRFSGRQFSNSRSEMNVSTLELGDSALYLCASSLEGLAAYEQYFGPGTRLTVT.

This clonotype was recorded many times. This chain joins TRBV7-9 and TRBJ1-1; D call uncertain. Between the trimmed V and J ends, which lost 5 bases and 2 bases, there was a span of 12 bases. The CDR3 is 14 residues long. Germline V lookup: CDR1 SEHNR, CDR2 FQNEAQ (reference sequence). This CDR3 is CASSPNGYNTEAFF. CDR3 DNA sequence: TGTGCCAGCAGCCCTAACGGATACAACACTGAAGCTTTCTTT.

This clonotype was found many times. This chain links TRBV24-1 with TRBJ2-5; 11 bases fit TRBD2. V was clipped by 3 bases and J by 3 bases; unmatched bases: 8. Per the germline V gene, CDR1 is KGHDR and CDR2 is SFDVKD. The CDR3 spans 17 residues. CDR3 residues: CATSDPTSGVFKETQYF. The CDR3 region has the DNA TGTGCCACCAGTGATCCGACTAGCGGGGTTTTTAAAGAGACCCAGTACTTC.

With respect to this clonotype: A read error may be the cause here, since a much bigger clone is one base away. The chain carries TRBV30 and TRBJ1-1, with D possibly TRBD1 on 5 matching bases. Germline V gives CDR1 GTSNPN, CDR2 SVGIG (reference sequence). V lost 7 bases and J 9 bases, leaving 12 bases between the germline ends. This CDR3 has 10 residues. CDR3 DNA sequence: TGTGCCTCGAGGGACCAGCAAGCTTTCTTT. It is translated as CASRDQQAFF. Variable domain in full (rest from reference TRBV30 and TRBJ1-1): SQTIHQWPATLVQPVGSPLSLECTVEGTSNPNLYWYRQAAGRGLQLLFYSVGIGQISSEVPQNLSASRPQDRQFILSSKKLLLSDSGFYLCASRDQQAFFGQGTRLTVV.